The sequence of this T cell receptor (beta chain) was determined in a study of early T cells in non-severe SARS-CoV-2 infection. Study-level background: Chains were unpaired, as sequencing was done on bulk RNA from unsorted whole blood. Study conclusions and caveats: Lookups in VDJdb leaned toward anti-spike CD8 responses and missed private and CD4 specificities.

CDR3 size: 11 residues. The germline gives CDR1 SQVTM, CDR2 ANQGSEA. V was trimmed by 3 bases and J by 7 bases, leaving 9 bases between them. Concerning this clonotype itself: What it binds is not known.

Separate cDNA molecules each had unique molecular identifiers attached to them. TCRdb re-analysed the 5' RACE reads in MiXCR, keeping a single row per CDR3 protein. The data show around 71,000 distinct CDR3 sequences, about 14% seen once. The receptor was derived from an adult who was a healthcare worker with PCR-confirmed SARS-CoV-2 infection or an uninfected control (not recorded which). Sample: whole blood, taken at baseline. The rearrangement joins TRBV29-1 to TRBJ2-5, with unresolved D. The CDR3: CSVEGRGTQYF. CDR3 in DNA: TGCAGCGTTGAGGGTCGAGGGACCCAGTACTTC.